This T cell receptor (beta chain) was sequenced during a study of cytomegalovirus exposure and HLA in healthy donors. Findings and limits, study-wide: Previous analysis showed most TCR beta V segments were productive about 87% or about 30% of the time.

With 60 Vbeta and 13 Jbeta primers, the PCR was carried out. Only in-frame clones appear in the TCRdb table, and some are missing; sequencing was by immunoSEQ multiplex PCR. This repertoire shows 120,000 or so clones, roughly 78% found once; its top ten account for approximately 8.4%. Trimming took 2 bases from V and 3 from J, leaving 13 bases between them. The germline V gene encodes CDR1 MGHRA and CDR2 YSYEKL. CDR3 size: 16 residues. As concerns this clone: Its specificity is not known.

Specimen: PBMCs. The chain links TRBV4-1 to TRBJ2-2; TRBD1 might be the D (5 bases). The clonotype originates from a man aged 30 to 45 in good health and CMV-seropositive. CDR3 in amino acids: CASSQPGYPDTGELFF. CDR3 bases: TGCGCCAGCAGCCAACCAGGGTATCCGGACACCGGGGAGCTGTTTTTT.